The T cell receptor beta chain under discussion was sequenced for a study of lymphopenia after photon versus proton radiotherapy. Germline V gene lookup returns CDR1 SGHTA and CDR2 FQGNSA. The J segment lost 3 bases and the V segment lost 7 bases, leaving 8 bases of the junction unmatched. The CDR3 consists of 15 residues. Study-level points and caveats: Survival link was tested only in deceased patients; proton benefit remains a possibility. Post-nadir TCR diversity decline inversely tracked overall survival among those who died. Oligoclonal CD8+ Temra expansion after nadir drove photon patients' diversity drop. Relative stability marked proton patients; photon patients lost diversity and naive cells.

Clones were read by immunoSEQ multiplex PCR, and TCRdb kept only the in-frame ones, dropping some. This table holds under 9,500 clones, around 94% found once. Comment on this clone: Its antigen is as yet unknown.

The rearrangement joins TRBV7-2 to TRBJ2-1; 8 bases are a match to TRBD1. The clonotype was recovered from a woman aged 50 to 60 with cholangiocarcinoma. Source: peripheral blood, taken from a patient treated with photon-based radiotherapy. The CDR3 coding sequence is TGTGCCAGCATCCCCGGGACAGGAAACTACAATGAGCAGTTCTTC. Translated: CASIPGTGNYNEQFF.